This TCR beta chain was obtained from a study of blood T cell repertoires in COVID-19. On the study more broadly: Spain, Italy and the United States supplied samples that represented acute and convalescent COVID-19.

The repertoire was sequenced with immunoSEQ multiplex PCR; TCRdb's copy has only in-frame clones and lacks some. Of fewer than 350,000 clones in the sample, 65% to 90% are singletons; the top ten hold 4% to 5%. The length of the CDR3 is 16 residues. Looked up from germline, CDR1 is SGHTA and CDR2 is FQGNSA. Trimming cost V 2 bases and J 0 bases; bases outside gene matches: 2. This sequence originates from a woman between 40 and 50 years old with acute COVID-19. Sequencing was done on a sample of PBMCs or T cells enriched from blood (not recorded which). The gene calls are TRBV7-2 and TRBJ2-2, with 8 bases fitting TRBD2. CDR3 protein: CASSLRGGPNTGELFF. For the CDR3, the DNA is TGTGCCAGCAGCTTACGCGGGGGGCCGAACACCGGGGAGCTGTTTTTT. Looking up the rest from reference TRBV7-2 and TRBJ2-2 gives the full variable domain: GAGVSQSPSNKVTEKGKDVELRCDPISGHTALYWYRQSLGQGLEFLIYFQGNSAPDKSGLPSDRFSAERTGGSVSTLTIQRTQQEDSAVYLCASSLRGGPNTGELFFGEGSRLTVL.